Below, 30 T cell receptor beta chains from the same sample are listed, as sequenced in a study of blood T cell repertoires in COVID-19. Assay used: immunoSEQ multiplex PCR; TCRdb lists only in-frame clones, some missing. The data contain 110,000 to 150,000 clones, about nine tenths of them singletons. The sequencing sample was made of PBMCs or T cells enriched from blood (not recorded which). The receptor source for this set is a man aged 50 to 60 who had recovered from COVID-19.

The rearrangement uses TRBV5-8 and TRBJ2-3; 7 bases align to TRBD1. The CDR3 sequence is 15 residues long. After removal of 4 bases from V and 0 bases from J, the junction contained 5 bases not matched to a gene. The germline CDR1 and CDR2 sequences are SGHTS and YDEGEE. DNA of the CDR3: TGTGCCAGCAGCGGTCACAGGGGCAGCACAGATACGCAGTATTTT. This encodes CASSGHRGSTDTQYF.

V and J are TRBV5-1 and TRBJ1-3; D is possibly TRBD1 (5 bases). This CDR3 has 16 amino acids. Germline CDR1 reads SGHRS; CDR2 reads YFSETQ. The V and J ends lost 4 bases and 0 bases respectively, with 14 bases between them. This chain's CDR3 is CASSANAGLSGNTIYF. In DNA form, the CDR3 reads TGCGCCAGCAGCGCCAATGCGGGACTCTCTGGAAACACCATATATTTT.

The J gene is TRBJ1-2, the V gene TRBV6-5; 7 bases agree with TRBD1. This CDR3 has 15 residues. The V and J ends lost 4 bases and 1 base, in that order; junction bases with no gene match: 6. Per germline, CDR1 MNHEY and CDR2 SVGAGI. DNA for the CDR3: TGTGCCAGCAGTTCTGGGACAGCAATTAACTATGGCTACACCTTC. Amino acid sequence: CASSSGTAINYGYTF.

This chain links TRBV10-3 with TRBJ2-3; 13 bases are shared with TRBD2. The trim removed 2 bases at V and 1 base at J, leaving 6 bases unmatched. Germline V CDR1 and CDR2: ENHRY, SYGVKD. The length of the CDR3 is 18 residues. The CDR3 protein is CAISETSGRASGTDTQYF. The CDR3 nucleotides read TGTGCCATCAGTGAGACTAGCGGGAGGGCGTCAGGCACAGATACGCAGTATTTT.

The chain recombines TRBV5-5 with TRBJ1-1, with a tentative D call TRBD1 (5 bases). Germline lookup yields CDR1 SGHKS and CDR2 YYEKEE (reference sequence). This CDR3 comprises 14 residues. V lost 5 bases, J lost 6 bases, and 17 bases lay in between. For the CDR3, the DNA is TGTGCCAGCAGATTCCTCTTGGGACTCTCTGAAGCTTTCTTT. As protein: CASRFLLGLSEAFF. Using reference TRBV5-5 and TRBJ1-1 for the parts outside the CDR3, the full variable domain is DAGVTQSPTHLIKTRGQQVTLRCSPISGHKSVSWYQQVLGQGPQFIFQYYEKEERGRGNFPDRFSARQFPNYSSELNVNALLLGDSALYLCASRFLLGLSEAFFGQGTRLTVV.

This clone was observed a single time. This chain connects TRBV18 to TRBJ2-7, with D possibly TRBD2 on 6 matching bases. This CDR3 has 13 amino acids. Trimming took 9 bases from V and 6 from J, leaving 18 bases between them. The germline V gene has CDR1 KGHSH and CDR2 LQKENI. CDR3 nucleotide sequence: TGTGCCAGTACCCTGGCGGGATCGGTCGAGCAGTACTTC. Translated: CASTLAGSVEQYF. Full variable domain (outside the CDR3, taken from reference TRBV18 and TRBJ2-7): NAGVMQNPRHLVRRRGQEARLRCSPMKGHSHVYWYRQLPEEGLKFMVYLQKENIIDESGMPKERFSAEFPKEGPSILRIQQVVRGDSAAYFCASTLAGSVEQYFGPGTRLTVT.

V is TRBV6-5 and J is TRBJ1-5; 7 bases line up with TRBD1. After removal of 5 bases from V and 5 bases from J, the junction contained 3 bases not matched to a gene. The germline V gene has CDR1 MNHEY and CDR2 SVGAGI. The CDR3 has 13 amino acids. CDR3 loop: CASSPGQHQPQHF. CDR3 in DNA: TGTGCCAGCAGTCCGGGACAGCATCAGCCCCAGCATTTT.

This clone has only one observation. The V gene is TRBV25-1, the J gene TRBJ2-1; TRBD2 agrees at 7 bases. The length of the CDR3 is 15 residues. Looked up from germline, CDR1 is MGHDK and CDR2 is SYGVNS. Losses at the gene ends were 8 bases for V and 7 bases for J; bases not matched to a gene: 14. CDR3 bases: TGTGCCAGCGAGTCCTACGGCGCGGGAGCGAATGAGCAGTTCTTC. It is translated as CASESYGAGANEQFF.

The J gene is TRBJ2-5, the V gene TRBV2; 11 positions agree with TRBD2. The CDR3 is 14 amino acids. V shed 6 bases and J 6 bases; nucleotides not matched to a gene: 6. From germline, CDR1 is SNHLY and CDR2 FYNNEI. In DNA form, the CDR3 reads TGTGCCAGCAGCGATAGACTAGCGGGACAGACCCAGTACTTC. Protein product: CASSDRLAGQTQYF.

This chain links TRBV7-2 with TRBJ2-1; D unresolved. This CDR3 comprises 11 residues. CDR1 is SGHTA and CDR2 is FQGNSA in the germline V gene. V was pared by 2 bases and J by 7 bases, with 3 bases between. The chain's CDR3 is CASSLINEQFF. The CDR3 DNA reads TGTGCCAGCAGCTTAATAAATGAGCAGTTCTTC.

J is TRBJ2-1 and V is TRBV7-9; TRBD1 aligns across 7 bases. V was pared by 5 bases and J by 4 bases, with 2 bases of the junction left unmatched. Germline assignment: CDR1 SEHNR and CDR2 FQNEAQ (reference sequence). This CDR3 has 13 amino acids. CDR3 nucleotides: TGTGCCAGCAGCCTGACAGGGTACAATGAGCAGTTCTTC. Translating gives CASSLTGYNEQFF.

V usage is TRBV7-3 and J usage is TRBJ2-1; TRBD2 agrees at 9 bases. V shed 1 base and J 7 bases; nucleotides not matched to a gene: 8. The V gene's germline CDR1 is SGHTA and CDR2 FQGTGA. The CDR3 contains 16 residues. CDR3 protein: CASSLSPSGGKNEQFF. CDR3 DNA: TGTGCCAGCAGCTTAAGTCCCAGCGGGGGGAAAAATGAGCAGTTCTTC.

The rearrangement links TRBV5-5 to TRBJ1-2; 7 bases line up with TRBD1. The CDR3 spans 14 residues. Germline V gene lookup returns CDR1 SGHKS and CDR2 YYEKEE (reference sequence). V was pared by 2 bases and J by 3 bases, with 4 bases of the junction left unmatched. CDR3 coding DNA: TGTGCCAGCAGCTTAGAGACAGGGTACTATGGCTACACCTTC. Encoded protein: CASSLETGYYGYTF.

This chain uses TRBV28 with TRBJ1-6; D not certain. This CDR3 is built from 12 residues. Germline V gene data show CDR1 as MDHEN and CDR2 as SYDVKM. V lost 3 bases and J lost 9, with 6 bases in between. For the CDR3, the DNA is TGTGCCAGCAGTTTCCGAGGTTCACCCCTCCACTTT. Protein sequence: CASSFRGSPLHF.

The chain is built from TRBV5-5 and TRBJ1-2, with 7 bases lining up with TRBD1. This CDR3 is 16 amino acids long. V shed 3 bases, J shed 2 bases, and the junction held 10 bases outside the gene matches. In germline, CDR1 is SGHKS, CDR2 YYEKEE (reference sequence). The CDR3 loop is CASSSRYGQANYGYTF. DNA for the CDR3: TGTGCCAGCAGCTCCCGTTACGGACAGGCGAACTATGGCTACACCTTC.

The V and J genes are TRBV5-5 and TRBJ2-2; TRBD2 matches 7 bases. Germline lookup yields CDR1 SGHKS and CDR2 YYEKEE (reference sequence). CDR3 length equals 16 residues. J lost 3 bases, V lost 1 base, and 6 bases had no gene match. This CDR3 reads CASSLRGVQYTGELFF. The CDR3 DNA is TGTGCCAGCAGCTTGCGGGGGGTACAATACACCGGGGAGCTGTTTTTT.

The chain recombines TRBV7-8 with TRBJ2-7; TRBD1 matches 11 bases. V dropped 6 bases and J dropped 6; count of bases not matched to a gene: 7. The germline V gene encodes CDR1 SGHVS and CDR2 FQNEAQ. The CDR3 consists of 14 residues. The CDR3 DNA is TGTGCCAGCAGTTTTACCGGGACAGGGGGCGAGCAGTACTTC. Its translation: CASSFTGTGGEQYF.

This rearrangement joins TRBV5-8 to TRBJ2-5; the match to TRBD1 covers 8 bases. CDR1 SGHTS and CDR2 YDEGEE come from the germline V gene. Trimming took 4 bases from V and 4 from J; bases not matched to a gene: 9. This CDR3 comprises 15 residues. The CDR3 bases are TGTGCCAGCAGCCCCGGGACCGACAGGGGAGAGACCCAGTACTTC. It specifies CASSPGTDRGETQYF.

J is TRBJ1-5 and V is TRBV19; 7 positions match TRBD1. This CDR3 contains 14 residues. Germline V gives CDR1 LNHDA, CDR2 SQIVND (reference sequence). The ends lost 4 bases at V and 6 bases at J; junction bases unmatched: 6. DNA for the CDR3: TGTGCCAGTAGTAAGGAGGGACAGAGTCAGCCCCAGCATTTT. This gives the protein CASSKEGQSQPQHF.

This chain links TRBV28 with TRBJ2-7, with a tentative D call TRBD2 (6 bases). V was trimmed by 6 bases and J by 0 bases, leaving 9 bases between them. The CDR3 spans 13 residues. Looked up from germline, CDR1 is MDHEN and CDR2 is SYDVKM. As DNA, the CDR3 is TGTGCCAGCAGCGACGGGGGCTCCTACGAGCAGTACGTC. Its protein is CASSDGGSYEQYV.

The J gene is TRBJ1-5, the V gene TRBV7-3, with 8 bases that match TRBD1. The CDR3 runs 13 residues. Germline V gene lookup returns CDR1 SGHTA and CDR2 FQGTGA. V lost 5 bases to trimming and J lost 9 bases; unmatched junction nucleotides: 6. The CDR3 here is CASSVNRGSPQHF. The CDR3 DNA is TGTGCCAGCAGCGTAAACAGGGGGTCGCCCCAGCATTTT.

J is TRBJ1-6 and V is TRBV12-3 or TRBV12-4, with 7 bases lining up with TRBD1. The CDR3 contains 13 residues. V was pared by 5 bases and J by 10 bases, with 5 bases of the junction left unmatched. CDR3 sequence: CASSTQGNSPLHF. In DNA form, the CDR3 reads TGTGCCAGCAGTACACAGGGGAACTCACCCCTCCACTTT.

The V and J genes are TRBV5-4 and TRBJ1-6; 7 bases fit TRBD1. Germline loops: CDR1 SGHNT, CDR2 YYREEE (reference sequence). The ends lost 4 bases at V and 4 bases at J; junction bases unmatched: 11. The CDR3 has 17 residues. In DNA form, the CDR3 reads TGTGCCAGCAGCCTAGGCAGCAACAGGGGATATAATTCACCCCTCCACTTT. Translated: CASSLGSNRGYNSPLHF. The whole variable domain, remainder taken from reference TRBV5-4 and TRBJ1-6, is ETGVTQSPTHLIKTRGQQVTLRCSSQSGHNTVSWYQQALGQGPQFIFQYYREEENGRGNFPPRFSGLQFPNYSSELNVNALELDDSALYLCASSLGSNRGYNSPLHFGNGTRLTVT.

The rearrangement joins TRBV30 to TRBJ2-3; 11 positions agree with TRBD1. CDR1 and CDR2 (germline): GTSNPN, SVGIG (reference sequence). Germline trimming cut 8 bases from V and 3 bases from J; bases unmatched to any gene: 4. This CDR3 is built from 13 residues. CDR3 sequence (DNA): TGTGCCAGGGGACAGGGGGAGACAGATACGCAGTATTTT. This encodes CARGQGETDTQYF.

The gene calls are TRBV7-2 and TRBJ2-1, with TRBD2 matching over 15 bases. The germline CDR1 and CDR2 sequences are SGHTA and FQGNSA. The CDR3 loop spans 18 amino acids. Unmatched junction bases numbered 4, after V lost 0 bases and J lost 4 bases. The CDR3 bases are TGTGCCAGCAGCTTAGCGGGGACTAGCGGGGGGCCTTACAATGAGCAGTTCTTC. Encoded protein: CASSLAGTSGGPYNEQFF.

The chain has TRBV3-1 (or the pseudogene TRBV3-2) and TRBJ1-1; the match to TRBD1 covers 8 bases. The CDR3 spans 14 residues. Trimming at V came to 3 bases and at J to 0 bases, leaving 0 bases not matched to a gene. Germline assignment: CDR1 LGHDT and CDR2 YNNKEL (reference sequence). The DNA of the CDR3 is TGTGCCAGCAGCCAGGGACAGGTGAACACTGAAGCTTTCTTT. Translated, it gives CASSQGQVNTEAFF.

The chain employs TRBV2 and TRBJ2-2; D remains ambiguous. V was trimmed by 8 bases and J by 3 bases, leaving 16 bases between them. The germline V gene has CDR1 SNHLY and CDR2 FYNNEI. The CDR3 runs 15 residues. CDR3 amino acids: CASQRSGLDTGELFF. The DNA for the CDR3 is TGTGCCAGCCAAAGGTCGGGTTTGGACACCGGGGAGCTGTTTTTT.

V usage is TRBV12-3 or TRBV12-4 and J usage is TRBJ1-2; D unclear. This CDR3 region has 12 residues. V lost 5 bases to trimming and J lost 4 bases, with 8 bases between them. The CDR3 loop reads CASSLSLYGYTF. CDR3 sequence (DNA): TGTGCCAGCAGTCTCTCCCTCTATGGCTACACCTTC.

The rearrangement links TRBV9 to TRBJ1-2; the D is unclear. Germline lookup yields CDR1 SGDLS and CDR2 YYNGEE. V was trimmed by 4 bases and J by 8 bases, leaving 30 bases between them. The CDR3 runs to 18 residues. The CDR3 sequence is CASSTLPHGWERPEGYTF. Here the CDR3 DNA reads TGTGCCAGCAGCACACTCCCCCATGGATGGGAGAGGCCTGAGGGCTACACCTTC.

The CDR3 protein is CASTFGGITTEAFF. CDR3 DNA: TGTGCCAGTACCTTCGGGGGTATTACCACTGAAGCTTTCTTT. The V gene is TRBV19, the J gene TRBJ1-1; D might be TRBD1 (5 bases). CDR3 length: 14 amino acids. Trimming left V 7 bases short and J 4 bases short, with 16 bases between. Germline loops: CDR1 LNHDA, CDR2 SQIVND (reference sequence).